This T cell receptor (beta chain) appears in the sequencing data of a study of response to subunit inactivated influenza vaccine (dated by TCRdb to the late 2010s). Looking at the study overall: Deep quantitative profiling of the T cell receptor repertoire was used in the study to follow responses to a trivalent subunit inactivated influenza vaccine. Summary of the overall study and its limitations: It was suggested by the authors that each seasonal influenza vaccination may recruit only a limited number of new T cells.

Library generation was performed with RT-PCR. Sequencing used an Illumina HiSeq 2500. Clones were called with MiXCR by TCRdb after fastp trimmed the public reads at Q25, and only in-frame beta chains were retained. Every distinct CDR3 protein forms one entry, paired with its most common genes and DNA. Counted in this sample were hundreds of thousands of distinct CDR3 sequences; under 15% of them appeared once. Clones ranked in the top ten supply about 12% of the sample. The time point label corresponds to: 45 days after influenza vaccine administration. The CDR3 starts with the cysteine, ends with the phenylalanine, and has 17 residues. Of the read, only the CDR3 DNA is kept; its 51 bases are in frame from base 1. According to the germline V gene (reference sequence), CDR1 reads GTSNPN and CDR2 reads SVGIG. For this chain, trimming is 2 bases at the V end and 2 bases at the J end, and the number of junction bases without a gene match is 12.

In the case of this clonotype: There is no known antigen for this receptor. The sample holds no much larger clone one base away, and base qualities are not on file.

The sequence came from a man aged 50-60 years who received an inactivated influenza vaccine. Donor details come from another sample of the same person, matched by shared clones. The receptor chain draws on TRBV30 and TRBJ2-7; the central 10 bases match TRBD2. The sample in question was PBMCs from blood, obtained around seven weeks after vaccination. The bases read TGTGCCTGGAGTTGGCCTAGCGGGAGTCTCGGCCCCTACGAGCAGTACTTC. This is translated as CAWSWPSGSLGPYEQYF.